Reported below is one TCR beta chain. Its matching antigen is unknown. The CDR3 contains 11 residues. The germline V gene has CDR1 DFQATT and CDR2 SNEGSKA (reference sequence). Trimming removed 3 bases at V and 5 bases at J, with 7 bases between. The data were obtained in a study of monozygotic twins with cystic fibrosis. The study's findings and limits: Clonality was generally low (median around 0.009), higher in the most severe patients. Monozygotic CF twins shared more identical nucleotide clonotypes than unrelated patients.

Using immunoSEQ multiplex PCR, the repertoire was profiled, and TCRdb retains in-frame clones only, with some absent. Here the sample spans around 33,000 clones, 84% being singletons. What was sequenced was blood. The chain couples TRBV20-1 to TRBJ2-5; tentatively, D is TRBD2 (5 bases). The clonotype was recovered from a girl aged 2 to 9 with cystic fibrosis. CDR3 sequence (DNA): TGCAGTGCTAGGCGAGGGGAGACCCAGTACTTC. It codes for CSARRGETQYF.